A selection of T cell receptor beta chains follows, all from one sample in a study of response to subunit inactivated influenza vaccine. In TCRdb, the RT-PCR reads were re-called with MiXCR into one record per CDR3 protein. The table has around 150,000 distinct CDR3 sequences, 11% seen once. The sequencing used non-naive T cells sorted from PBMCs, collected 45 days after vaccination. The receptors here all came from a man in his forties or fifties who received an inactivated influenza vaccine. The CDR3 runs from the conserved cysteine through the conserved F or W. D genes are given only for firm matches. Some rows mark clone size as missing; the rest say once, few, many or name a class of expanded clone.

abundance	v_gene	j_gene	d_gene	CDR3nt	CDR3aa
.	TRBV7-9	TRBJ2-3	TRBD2	TGTGCCAGCAGCCCCGGACTAGCGGGGAAAACAGATACGCAGTATTTT	CASSPGLAGKTDTQYF
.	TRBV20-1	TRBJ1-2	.	TGCAGTGGTCCCGACGGCTATGGCTACACCTTC	CSGPDGYGYTF
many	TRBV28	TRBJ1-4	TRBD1	TGTGCCAGCAGTTCGAACTCAGGGGGGCTGGATGAAAAACTGTTTTTT	CASSSNSGGLDEKLFF
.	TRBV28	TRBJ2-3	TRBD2	TGTGCCAGCAGACAGCGGGAGTCCACAGATACGCAGTATTTT	CASRQRESTDTQYF
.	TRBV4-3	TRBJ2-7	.	TGCGCCAGCAGCCAATGGTTGGTGGGCTACGAGCAGTACTTC	CASSQWLVGYEQYF
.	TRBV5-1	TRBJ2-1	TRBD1	TGCGCCAGCAGTTACGGGGGACAGGGGTACAATGAGCAGTTCTTC	CASSYGGQGYNEQFF
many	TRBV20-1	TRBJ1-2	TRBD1	TGCAGTGCTAGACCCGACAGGGGCCCCTATGGCTACACCTTC	CSARPDRGPYGYTF
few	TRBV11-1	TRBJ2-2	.	TGTGCCAGCAGCTTACCTGTGGGCAGGGAACGAAACACCGGGGAGCTGTTTTTT	CASSLPVGRERNTGELFF
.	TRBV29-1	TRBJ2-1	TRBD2	TGCAGCGGGGGACTAGCGAGATGGAATGAGCAGTTCTTC	CSGGLARWNEQFF
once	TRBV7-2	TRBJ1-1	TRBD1	TGTGCCAGCGACAATCAGGGGGGGGGCACTGAAGCTTTCTTT	CASDNQGGGTEAFF
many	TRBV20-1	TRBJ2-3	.	TGCAGTGCTAGAGATGGCTTCCAAGGCGATACGCAGTATTTT	CSARDGFQGDTQYF
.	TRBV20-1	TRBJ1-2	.	TGCAGTGCTAGAGATCCCCGGGGCACGAGTGGCTACACCTTC	CSARDPRGTSGYTF
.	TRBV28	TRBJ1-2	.	TGTGCCAGCAGTGGATGGAGCGGTGGCTACACCTTC	CASSGWSGGYTF
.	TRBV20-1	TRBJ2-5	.	TGCAGTGCTAGTAAGGGATGGGAGACCCAGTACTTC	CSASKGWETQYF
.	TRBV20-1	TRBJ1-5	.	TGCAGTGCTAGAGATCAGGGATTGGCTTTACAGCCCCAGCATTTT	CSARDQGLALQPQHF
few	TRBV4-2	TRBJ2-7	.	TGTGCCAGCAGCCAAGGCGCGGACAACGAGCAGTACTTC	CASSQGADNEQYF
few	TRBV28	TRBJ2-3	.	TGTGCCAGCACCCTTTATGGAGGCGCTAGCACAGATACGCAGTATTTT	CASTLYGGASTDTQYF
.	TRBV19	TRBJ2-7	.	TGTGCCAGTAGTATTTCAGGACGTAGCTCCTACGAGCAGTACTTC	CASSISGRSSYEQYF
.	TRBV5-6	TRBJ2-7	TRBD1	TGTGCCAGCACCCTGGGCTGGACAGGGCAGTACGAGCAGTACTTC	CASTLGWTGQYEQYF
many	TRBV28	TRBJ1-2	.	TGTGCCAGCTATTCCGCAGGGACCTATGGCTACACCTTC	CASYSAGTYGYTF
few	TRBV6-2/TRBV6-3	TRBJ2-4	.	TGTGCCAGCAGGGGAGGACAGATCAAAAACATTCAGTACTTC	CASRGGQIKNIQYF
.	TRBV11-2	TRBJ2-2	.	TGTGCCAGCGGGGCACAGGGGGGGGCCGGGGAGCTGTTTTTT	CASGAQGGAGELFF
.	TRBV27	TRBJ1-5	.	TGTGCCAGCAGTTTGCACTCTGATCAGCCCCAGCATTTT	CASSLHSDQPQHF
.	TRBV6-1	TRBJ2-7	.	TGTGCCAGCAGTGAGCGGGATCTTTACGAGCAGTACTTC	CASSERDLYEQYF
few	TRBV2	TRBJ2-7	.	TGTGCCAGCACCCGGCTTAACTACGAGCAGTACTTC	CASTRLNYEQYF
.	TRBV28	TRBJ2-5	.	TGTGCCAGCAGTTCCAGGGGACAACAGACCCAGTACTTC	CASSSRGQQTQYF
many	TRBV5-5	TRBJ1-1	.	TGTGCCAGCAGCTTGGAGTATTCGTACTCTGAAGCTTTCTTT	CASSLEYSYSEAFF
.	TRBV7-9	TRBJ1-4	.	TGTGCCAGCAGCTCACAGGGATATGAACTGTTTTTT	CASSSQGYELFF
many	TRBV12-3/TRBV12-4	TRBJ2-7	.	TGTGCCAGCAGTGTGGACAGAACCTACGAGCAGTACTTC	CASSVDRTYEQYF
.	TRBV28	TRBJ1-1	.	TGTACGTACAACAGGGAAGGGACCCCTGAAGCTTTCTTT	CTYNREGTPEAFF
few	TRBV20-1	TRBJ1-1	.	TGCAGTGCTAGAGAAGGGACCTCCCCTTATGGAGCTTTCTTT	CSAREGTSPYGAFF
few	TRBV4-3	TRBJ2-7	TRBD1	TGCGCCAGCAGCCAAGATATGGGACAGAACAACGAGCAGTACTTC	CASSQDMGQNNEQYF
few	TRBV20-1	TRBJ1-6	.	TGCAGTGCTAGAGGCAGGGTTGATTCACCCCTCCACTTT	CSARGRVDSPLHF
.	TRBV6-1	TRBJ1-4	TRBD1	TGTGCCAGCAGTCCATACAGGGGGTACAATGAAAAACTGTTTTTT	CASSPYRGYNEKLFF
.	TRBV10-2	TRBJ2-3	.	TGCGCCAGCAGTGACATAGGGGTAGATACGCAGTATTTT	CASSDIGVDTQYF